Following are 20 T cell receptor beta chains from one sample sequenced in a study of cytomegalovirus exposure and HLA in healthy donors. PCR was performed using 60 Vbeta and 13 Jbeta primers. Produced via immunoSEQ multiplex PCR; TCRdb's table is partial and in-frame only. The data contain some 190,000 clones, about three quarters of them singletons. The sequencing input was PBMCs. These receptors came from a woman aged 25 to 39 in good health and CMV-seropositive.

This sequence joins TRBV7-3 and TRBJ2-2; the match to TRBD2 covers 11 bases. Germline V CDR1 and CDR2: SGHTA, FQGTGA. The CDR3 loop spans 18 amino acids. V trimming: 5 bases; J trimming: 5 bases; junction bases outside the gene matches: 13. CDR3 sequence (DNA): TGTGCCAGCAGCCCCCGAACTAGCGGGAGAATAGGGACCGGGGAGCTGTTTTTT. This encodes CASSPRTSGRIGTGELFF.

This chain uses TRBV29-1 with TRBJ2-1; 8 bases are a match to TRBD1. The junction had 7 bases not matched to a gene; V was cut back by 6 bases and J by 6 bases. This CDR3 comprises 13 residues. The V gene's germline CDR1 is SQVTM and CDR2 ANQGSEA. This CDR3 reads CSVPRGPLNEQFF. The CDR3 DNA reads TGCAGCGTGCCCAGGGGGCCTCTCAATGAGCAGTTCTTC.

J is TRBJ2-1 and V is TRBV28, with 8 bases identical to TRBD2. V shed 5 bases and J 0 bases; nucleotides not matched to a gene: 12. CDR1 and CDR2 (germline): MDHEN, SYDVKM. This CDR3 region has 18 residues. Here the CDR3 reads CASSTLAGGRSSYNEQFF. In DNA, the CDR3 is TGTGCCAGCAGTACTCTGGCGGGAGGAAGGAGCTCCTACAATGAGCAGTTCTTC.

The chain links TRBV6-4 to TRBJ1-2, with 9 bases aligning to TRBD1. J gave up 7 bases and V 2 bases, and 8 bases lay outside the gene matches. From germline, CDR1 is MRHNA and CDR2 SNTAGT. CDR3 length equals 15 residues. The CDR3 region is CASSDAPGQGGGYTF. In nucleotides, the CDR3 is TGTGCCAGCAGTGACGCCCCGGGACAGGGAGGTGGCTACACCTTC.

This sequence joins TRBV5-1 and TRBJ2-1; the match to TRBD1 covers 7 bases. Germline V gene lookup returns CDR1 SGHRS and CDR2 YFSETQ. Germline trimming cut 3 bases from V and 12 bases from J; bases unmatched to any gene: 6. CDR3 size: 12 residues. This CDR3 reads CASSSDRSSQFF. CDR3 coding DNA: TGCGCCAGCAGCTCGGACAGGTCCTCGCAGTTCTTC. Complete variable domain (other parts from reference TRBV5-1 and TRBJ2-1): KAGVTQTPRYLIKTRGQQVTLSCSPISGHRSVSWYQQTPGQGLQFLFEYFSETQRNKGNFPGRFSGRQFSNSRSEMNVSTLELGDSALYLCASSSDRSSQFFGPGTRLTVL.

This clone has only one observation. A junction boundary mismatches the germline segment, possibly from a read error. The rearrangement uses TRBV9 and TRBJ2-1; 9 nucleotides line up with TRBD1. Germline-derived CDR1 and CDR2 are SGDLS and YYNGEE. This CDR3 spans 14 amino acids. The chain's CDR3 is CASSSPGTGNGQFF. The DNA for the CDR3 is TGTGCCAGCAGCTCGCCCGGGACAGGGAATGGGCAGTTCTTC.

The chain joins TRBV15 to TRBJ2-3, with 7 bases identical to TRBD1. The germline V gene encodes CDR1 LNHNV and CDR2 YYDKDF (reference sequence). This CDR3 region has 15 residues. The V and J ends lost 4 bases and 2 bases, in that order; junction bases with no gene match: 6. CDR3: CATSTLGTATDTQYF. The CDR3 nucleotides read TGTGCCACCAGCACTCTTGGGACAGCCACAGATACGCAGTATTTT.

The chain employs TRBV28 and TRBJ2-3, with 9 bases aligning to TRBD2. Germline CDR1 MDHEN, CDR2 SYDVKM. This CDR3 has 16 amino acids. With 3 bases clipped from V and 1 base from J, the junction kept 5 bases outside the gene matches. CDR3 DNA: TGTGCCAGCAGTTTGGGACTAGCTTCGGGCACAGATACGCAGTATTTT. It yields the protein CASSLGLASGTDTQYF.

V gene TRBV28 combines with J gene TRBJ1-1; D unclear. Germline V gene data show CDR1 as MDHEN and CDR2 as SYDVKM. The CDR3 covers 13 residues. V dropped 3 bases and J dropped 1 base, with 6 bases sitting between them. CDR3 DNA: TGTGCCAGCAGTTTTTACAAGAACACTGAAGCTTTCTTT. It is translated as CASSFYKNTEAFF.

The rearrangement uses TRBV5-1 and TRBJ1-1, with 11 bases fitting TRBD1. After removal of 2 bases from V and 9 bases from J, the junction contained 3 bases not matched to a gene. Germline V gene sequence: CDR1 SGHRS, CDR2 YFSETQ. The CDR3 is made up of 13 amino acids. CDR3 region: CASSFGQGAQAFF. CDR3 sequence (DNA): TGCGCCAGCAGCTTCGGACAGGGGGCCCAAGCTTTCTTT. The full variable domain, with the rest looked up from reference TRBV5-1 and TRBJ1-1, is KAGVTQTPRYLIKTRGQQVTLSCSPISGHRSVSWYQQTPGQGLQFLFEYFSETQRNKGNFPGRFSGRQFSNSRSEMNVSTLELGDSALYLCASSFGQGAQAFFGQGTRLTVV.

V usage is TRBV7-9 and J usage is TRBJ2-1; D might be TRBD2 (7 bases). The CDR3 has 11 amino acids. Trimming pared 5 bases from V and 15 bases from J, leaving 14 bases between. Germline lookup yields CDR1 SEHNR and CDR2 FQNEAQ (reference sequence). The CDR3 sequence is CASSPGGGAFF. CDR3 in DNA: TGTGCCAGCAGCCCTGGGGGGGGCGCGTTCTTC.

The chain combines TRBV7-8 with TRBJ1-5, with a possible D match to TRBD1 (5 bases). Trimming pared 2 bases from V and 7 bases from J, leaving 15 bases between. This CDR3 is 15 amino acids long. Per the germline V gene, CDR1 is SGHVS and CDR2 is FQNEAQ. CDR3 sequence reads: CASSLFPRVGQPQHF. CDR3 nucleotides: TGTGCCAGCAGCTTATTCCCCAGGGTTGGACAGCCCCAGCATTTT.

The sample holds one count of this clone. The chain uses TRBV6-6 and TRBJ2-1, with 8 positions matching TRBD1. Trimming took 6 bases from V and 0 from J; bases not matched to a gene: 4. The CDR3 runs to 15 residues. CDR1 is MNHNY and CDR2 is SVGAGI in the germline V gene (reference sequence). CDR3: CASRNTGGSYNEQFF. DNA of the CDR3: TGTGCCAGCAGAAATACAGGGGGCTCCTACAATGAGCAGTTCTTC.

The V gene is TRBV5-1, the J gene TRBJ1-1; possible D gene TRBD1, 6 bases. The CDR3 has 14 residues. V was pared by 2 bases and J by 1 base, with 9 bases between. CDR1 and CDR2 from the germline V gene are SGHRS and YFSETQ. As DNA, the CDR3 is TGCGCCAGCAGCTTACAACAGGGGAACACTGAAGCTTTCTTT. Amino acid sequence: CASSLQQGNTEAFF.

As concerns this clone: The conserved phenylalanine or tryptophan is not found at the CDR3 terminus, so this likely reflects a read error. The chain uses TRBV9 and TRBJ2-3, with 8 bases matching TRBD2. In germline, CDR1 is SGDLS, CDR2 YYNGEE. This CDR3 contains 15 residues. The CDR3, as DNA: TGTGCCAGCAGCGGGGTAGCGGGACCCACAGATACCCAGTATTGT. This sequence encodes CASSGVAGPTDTQYC.

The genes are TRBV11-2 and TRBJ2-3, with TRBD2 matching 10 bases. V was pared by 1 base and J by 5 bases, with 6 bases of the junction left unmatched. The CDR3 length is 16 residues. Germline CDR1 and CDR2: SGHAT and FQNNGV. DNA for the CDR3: TGTGCCAGCAGCTTAGGAACTAGCGGGATTAAAGATACGCAGTATTTT. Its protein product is CASSLGTSGIKDTQYF.

The DNA of the CDR3 is TGTGCCATCAGTGAGACTAGCGGGAGGTTTGTACAGTACGAGCAGTACTTC. It specifies CAISETSGRFVQYEQYF. The J gene is TRBJ2-7, the V gene TRBV10-3; 12 bases are shared with TRBD2. The V gene's germline CDR1 is ENHRY and CDR2 SYGVKD. V gave up 2 bases and J gave up 4 bases; unmatched junction bases: 9. The CDR3 is 17 residues long.

CDR3 loop: CASSLWTSGRRTDTQYF. CDR3 bases: TGTGCCAGCAGTCTTTGGACTAGCGGGAGGAGGACAGATACGCAGTATTTT. The gene calls are TRBV28 and TRBJ2-3; 14 bases agree with TRBD2. Trimming cost V 5 bases and J 3 bases; bases outside gene matches: 7. The CDR3 has 17 amino acids. The germline gives CDR1 MDHEN, CDR2 SYDVKM.

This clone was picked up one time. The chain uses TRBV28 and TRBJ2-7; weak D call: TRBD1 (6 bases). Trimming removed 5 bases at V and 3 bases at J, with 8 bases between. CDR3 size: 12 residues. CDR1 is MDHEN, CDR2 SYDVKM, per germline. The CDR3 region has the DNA TGTGCCAGCAGTGGACAGCTCTACGAGCAGTACTTC. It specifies CASSGQLYEQYF.

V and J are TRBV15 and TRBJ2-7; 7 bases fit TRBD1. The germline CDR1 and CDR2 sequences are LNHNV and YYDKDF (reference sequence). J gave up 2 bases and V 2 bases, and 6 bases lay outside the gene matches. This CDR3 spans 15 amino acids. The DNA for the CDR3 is TGTGCCACCAGCAGACAAACAGGGGCCCCCTACGAGCAGTACTTC. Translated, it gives CATSRQTGAPYEQYF.